The T cell receptor beta chain under discussion was sequenced for a study of T cells in Graves' hyperthyroidism and ophthalmopathy. Study-level information: Peripheral blood was taken when the disease was first diagnosed, before any treatment began. Study results and limitations: Blood shared most expanded thyroid clonotypes above 0.001. For ophthalmopathy, model prediction preceded onset by a median approximately 6 months.

About this clonotype itself: Its specificity is unknown.

There were TCR beta CDR3 regions amplified from RNA transcripts. First-round RT-PCR of the TCR CDR3 relied on the HTBI primer set. TCRdb re-analysed the multiplex PCR reads in MiXCR, keeping a single row per CDR3 protein. This table holds about 160,000 distinct CDR3 sequences, 9.4% found once. Trimming left V 4 bases short and J 3 bases short, with 13 bases between. The germline CDR1 and CDR2 sequences are ENHRY and SYGVKD. The CDR3 contains 15 residues. Exclusion criteria comprised uncontrolled infection, other autoimmune disease, pregnancy or lactation. Material: blood. V gene TRBV10-3 combines with J gene TRBJ1-5; the D gene is possibly TRBD1 (6 bases). The receptor was isolated from a woman younger than 35 with Graves' hyperthyroidism that later progressed to Graves' ophthalmopathy. The CDR3 region is CAISGAGADNQPQHF. CDR3 nucleotides: TGTGCCATCAGTGGGGCAGGGGCAGACAATCAGCCCCAGCATTTT.